This is a list of T cell receptor beta chains from one sample in a study of CD8+CD57+ T cells in acquired aplastic anemia. TCRdb ran MiXCR on the reads and lists one entry per CDR3 protein. The sample consists of 90,000 to 120,000 distinct CDR3 sequences, around half of them appearing once. Sequencing was performed on sorted CD4+, CD8+, or CD8+CD57+ T cells (not recorded which) from PBMCs. The receptors originated from a human donor in good health, serving as a control. Each CDR3 is given with its conserved first and last residue. The D gene is left open where the match is weak. Not every row has a clone size; where given, it reads once, few, many or a size class.

D	V	J	size	CDR3	DNA
NA	TRBV19	TRBJ2-7	NA	CATSDSISYEQYF	TGTGCCACTTCAGACAGTATCTCCTACGAGCAGTACTTC
TRBD1	TRBV7-9	TRBJ2-7	NA	CASSLSGQGDEQYF	TGTGCCAGCAGCTTATCAGGACAGGGAGACGAGCAGTACTTC
NA	TRBV30	TRBJ2-1	many	CAWTQGNNEQFF	TGTGCCTGGACCCAGGGCAACAATGAGCAGTTCTTC
NA	TRBV19	TRBJ2-7	NA	CASSQTETYEQYF	TGTGCCAGTAGTCAGACGGAGACCTACGAGCAGTACTTC
TRBD1	TRBV19	TRBJ1-1	NA	CASTLDRGEAFF	TGTGCCAGTACCCTGGACAGGGGTGAAGCTTTCTTT
NA	TRBV19	TRBJ1-5	NA	CASSIAGSRERGNQPQHF	TGTGCCAGTAGTATCGCGGGAAGCCGGGAGAGGGGCAATCAGCCCCAGCATTTT
NA	TRBV4-1	TRBJ2-2	many	CASSYRSSGELFF	TGCGCCAGCAGCTACAGGTCCTCCGGGGAGCTGTTTTTT
TRBD1	TRBV6-5	TRBJ2-7	NA	CASSCPGQGHRSEQYF	TGTGCCAGCAGTTGCCCGGGACAGGGCCATCGATCCGAGCAGTACTTC
NA	TRBV7-4	TRBJ1-5	NA	CASSLGDNQPQHF	TGTGCCAGCAGCCTTGGTGACAATCAGCCCCAGCATTTT
NA	TRBV10-3	TRBJ2-3	few	CAISEVADTQYF	TGTGCCATCAGTGAGGTGGCGGATACGCAGTATTTT
NA	TRBV7-3	TRBJ1-6	NA	CASSRNLFPPLHF	TGTGCCAGCAGCAGGAACCTTTTTCCACCCCTCCACTTT
NA	TRBV6-1	TRBJ1-5	many	CASGTWTVNQPQHF	TGTGCCAGCGGGACCTGGACAGTAAATCAGCCCCAGCATTTT
NA	TRBV19	TRBJ1-4	NA	CASSIGQPPGKLFF	TGTGCCAGTAGTATAGGACAACCGCCTGGAAAACTGTTTTTT
NA	TRBV25-1	TRBJ2-2	NA	CASTSGGSHNTGELFF	TGTGCCAGTACATCCGGCGGATCCCATAACACCGGGGAGCTGTTTTTT
TRBD1	TRBV6-4	TRBJ1-2	NA	CASSVGQGPYGYTF	TGTGCCAGCAGTGTGGGACAGGGTCCCTATGGCTACACCTTC
TRBD1	TRBV11-1	TRBJ2-7	NA	CASSLSATGESYEQYF	TGTGCCAGCAGCTTGTCAGCCACAGGGGAGTCCTACGAGCAGTACTTC
NA	TRBV2	TRBJ1-2	medium-sized	CASIGGWSGYTF	TGTGCCAGCATTGGGGGGTGGTCGGGCTACACCTTC
TRBD1	TRBV2	TRBJ2-3	NA	CASNPPGQGVHF	TGTGCCAGCAATCCACCGGGACAGGGGGTACATTTT
TRBD1	TRBV24-1	TRBJ2-3	NA	CATSDIGQALDTQYF	TGTGCCACCAGTGATATAGGACAGGCGCTCGATACGCAGTATTTT
NA	TRBV19	TRBJ1-5	many	CASWTAYSNQPQHF	TGTGCCAGTTGGACAGCTTATAGCAATCAGCCCCAGCATTTT
NA	TRBV5-1	TRBJ2-7	NA	CASSSDVYEQYF	TGCGCCAGCAGCTCCGACGTCTACGAGCAGTACTTC
NA	TRBV15	TRBJ1-1	once	CATSREDAGLGGALF	TGTGCCACCAGCAGAGAAGATGCCGGACTAGGTGGTGCTCTCTTT
TRBD1	TRBV24-1	TRBJ2-7	few	CATSGVPGQFNSYEQYF	TGTGCCACCAGTGGGGTACCGGGACAGTTTAACTCCTACGAGCAGTACTTC
TRBD1	TRBV20-1	TRBJ1-1	many	CSAPFAGGDTEAFF	TGCAGTGCTCCCTTTGCAGGGGGGGACACTGAAGCTTTCTTT
NA	TRBV5-1	TRBJ1-6	NA	CASSLGSQGVHNPPLHF	TGCGCCAGCAGCTTGGGCAGCCAGGGTGTGCATAATCCACCCCTCCACTTT
NA	TRBV15	TRBJ2-7	NA	CATSSGTHNGAEQYF	TGTGCCACCAGCAGCGGGACCCATAATGGGGCCGAGCAGTACTTC
NA	TRBV2	TRBJ2-6	NA	CASSERAGANVLTF	TGTGCCAGCAGTGAAAGGGCTGGGGCCAACGTCCTGACTTTC
TRBD1	TRBV7-3	TRBJ1-6	NA	CAGQRNRGPNSPLHF	TGTGCCGGACAAAGAAACAGGGGGCCGAATTCACCCCTCCACTTT
NA	TRBV12-3/TRBV12-4	TRBJ2-7	many	CASRGSYEQYF	TGTGCCAGCAGGGGTTCCTACGAGCAGTACTTC
TRBD1	TRBV6-5	TRBJ1-1	NA	CASSFGDRGVSTEAFF	TGTGCCAGCAGTTTTGGGGACAGGGGAGTTAGCACTGAAGCTTTCTTT
NA	TRBV7-2	TRBJ1-6	NA	CASSLDPNSPLHF	TGTGCCAGCAGCCTGGATCCTAATTCACCCCTCCACTTT
NA	TRBV24-1	TRBJ2-1	NA	CATSDFWGYNEQFF	TGTGCCACCAGTGATTTTTGGGGCTACAATGAGCAGTTCTTC
NA	TRBV29-1	TRBJ2-3	once	CSVDTSGFGGTDTQYF	TGCAGCGTTGATACGTCGGGGTTTGGTGGCACAGATACGCAGTATTTT
NA	TRBV24-1	TRBJ2-3	many	CATSGRGVGSDTQYF	TGTGCCACCAGTGGAAGGGGCGTGGGGTCGGATACGCAGTATTTT
NA	TRBV2	TRBJ2-7	few	CARGSEGSNEQYF	TGTGCCCGGGGGAGCGAGGGCAGTAACGAGCAGTACTTC
NA	TRBV6-4	TRBJ2-3	NA	CASSYSQYF	TGTGCCAGCAGTTACTCGCAGTATTTT
NA	TRBV7-6	TRBJ1-1	NA	CASSLGLANTEAFF	TGTGCCAGCAGCTTAGGTTTGGCGAACACTGAAGCTTTCTTT
NA	TRBV12-3/TRBV12-4	TRBJ2-5	many	CASDSQETQYF	TGTGCCAGCGACTCTCAAGAGACCCAGTACTTC
TRBD2	TRBV25-1	TRBJ2-7	NA	CASSGGSGGNYEQYF	TGTGCCAGCAGCGGTGGGAGCGGGGGGAACTACGAGCAGTACTTC
NA	TRBV5-4	TRBJ1-1	NA	CASSWSSRGTEAFF	TGTGCCAGCAGCTGGTCCTCCCGGGGCACTGAAGCTTTCTTT
NA	TRBV5-1	TRBJ2-1	many	CASSFGSSYNEQFF	TGCGCCAGCAGCTTTGGTAGCTCCTACAATGAGCAGTTCTTC
TRBD1	TRBV5-1	TRBJ1-4	many	CASSPRQGREKLFF	TGCGCCAGCAGCCCACGACAGGGTCGGGAAAAACTGTTTTTT
TRBD2	TRBV20-1	TRBJ2-1	medium-sized	CSARSLAGNEQFF	TGCAGTGCTAGAAGTCTAGCGGGGAATGAGCAGTTCTTC
TRBD1	TRBV7-2	TRBJ2-5	many	CASSQGTAPPQETQYF	TGTGCCAGCAGCCAAGGGACAGCACCACCCCAAGAGACCCAGTACTTC
NA	TRBV7-6	TRBJ2-3	few	CASSRDNPGDTQYF	TGTGCCAGCAGCCGGGACAACCCGGGGGATACGCAGTATTTT
TRBD1	TRBV12-5	TRBJ1-5	NA	CASGPPGGQPQHF	TGTGCTAGTGGCCCCCCAGGGGGTCAGCCCCAGCATTTT
TRBD2	TRBV2	TRBJ2-1	NA	CASVSGVLEQFF	TGTGCCAGCGTTAGCGGGGTCCTTGAGCAGTTCTTC